This TCR beta chain was documented in a study of blood T cell repertoires in COVID-19. In the authors' workflow: Amplification of reference gene primers provided the estimated nucleated cell counts. Sequencing used immunoSEQ multiplex PCR; TCRdb keeps in-frame clones, though not all of them. V and J calls and clone size are copied from that table; D and trimming were computed from the DNA. The repertoire holds under 300,000 clones, with around nine tenths as singletons. Sample: peripheral blood. This sequence was found in a middle-aged woman who had recovered from COVID-19.

The CDR3, as DNA: TGTGCCAGCAGCTTAAAGGGGCGGGGCATTCAAGAGACCCAGTACTTC. This sequence encodes CASSLKGRGIQETQYF. The gene calls are TRBV7-3 and TRBJ2-5, with D perhaps TRBD2 (6 bases). Between the trimmed V and J ends, which lost 1 base and 2 bases, there was a span of 14 bases. Germline CDR1 SGHTA, CDR2 FQGTGA. This CDR3 is built from 16 residues. The full variable domain, completed using reference TRBV7-3 and TRBJ2-5, is GAGVSQTPSNKVTEKGKYVELRCDPISGHTALYWYRQSLGQGPEFLIYFQGTGAADDSGLPNDRFFAVRPEGSVSTLKIQRTERGDSAVYLCASSLKGRGIQETQYFGPGTRLLVL.